The 12 T cell receptor beta chains below all came from one sample that was sequenced in a study of T cells in Graves' hyperthyroidism and ophthalmopathy. Amplified regions were TCR beta CDR3 sequences from RNA transcripts. TCR CDR3 underwent first-round RT-PCR with the HTBI primer set. TCRdb itself ran the multiplex PCR reads through MiXCR, one entry per CDR3 protein. The repertoire holds nearly 110,000 distinct CDR3 sequences, with 15% to 20% as singletons. Sequencing was carried out using blood. These receptor sequences come from a woman aged 50 to 60 with Graves' hyperthyroidism.

V and J are TRBV19 and TRBJ2-6; 7 bases line up with TRBD2. V trimming: 5 bases; J trimming: 0 bases; junction bases outside the gene matches: 7. This CDR3 has 17 amino acids. Germline values: CDR1 LNHDA, CDR2 SQIVND (reference sequence). The CDR3 protein is CASSRPGGPSGANVLTF. The CDR3, as DNA: TGTGCCAGTAGTCGTCCGGGAGGCCCCTCTGGGGCCAACGTCCTGACTTTC.

This clonotype was recorded at least ten times. This chain links TRBV9 with TRBJ1-1; D gene unclear. Trimming stripped 0 bases from V and 1 base from J, with 7 bases between. Germline CDR1 reads SGDLS; CDR2 reads YYNGEE. CDR3 length equals 14 residues. The CDR3 reads CASSVGGENTEAFF. As DNA, the CDR3 is TGTGCCAGCAGCGTAGGTGGAGAGAACACTGAAGCTTTCTTT.

This clonotype was seen ten or more times. The chain joins TRBV3-1 to TRBJ1-2; the D is unclear. CDR1 is LGHDT, CDR2 YNNKEL, per germline (reference sequence). The CDR3 sequence is 13 residues long. V was cut by 0 bases and J by 4 bases, with 6 bases left in between. The CDR3 reads CASSQEEAYGYTF. CDR3 nucleotide sequence: TGTGCCAGCAGCCAAGAGGAGGCCTATGGCTACACCTTC.

A remark on this clonotype: This clone may be a read error of a much larger clone one base away. The J gene is TRBJ2-3, the V gene TRBV7-2; the D is unclear. Germline V gene lookup returns CDR1 SGHTA and CDR2 FQGNSA. The CDR3 contains 12 residues. Trimming cost V 1 base and J 5 bases, with 4 bases left between them. The CDR3 sequence is CASSLDIDTQYF. The CDR3 DNA reads TGTGCCAGCAGCTTAGATATAGATACGCAGTATTTT.

The chain combines TRBV11-1 with TRBJ2-3; 11 positions match TRBD2. The CDR3 sequence is 14 residues long. CDR1 and CDR2 from the germline V gene are SGHAT and FQDESV (reference sequence). The ends lost 6 bases at V and 11 bases at J; junction bases unmatched: 10. CDR3 DNA sequence: TGTGCCAGCAGTCTGGCACTAGCGGGAGCTATGCAGTATTTT. Its translation is CASSLALAGAMQYF.

The gene calls are TRBV6-1 and TRBJ2-3; no firm D call. Germline V gene data show CDR1 as MNHNS and CDR2 as SASEGT. V dropped 6 bases and J dropped 0 bases, with 16 bases sitting between them. The CDR3 has 16 amino acids. CDR3: CASSVTGSASTDTQYF. The CDR3 nucleotides read TGTGCCAGCAGCGTGACTGGTTCCGCTAGCACAGATACGCAGTATTTT.

This clonotype was picked up one time. A much larger clone sits a single nucleotide away, making a read error possible. J is TRBJ2-1 and V is TRBV11-2; TRBD1 or TRBD2 may be the D gene (5 bases each). Germline assignment: CDR1 SGHAT and CDR2 FQNNGV. CDR3 length: 15 amino acids. Between the trimmed V and J ends, which lost 1 base and 8 bases, there was a span of 15 bases. DNA of the CDR3: TGTGCCAGCAGCTTAGGGGCAGGGAGAGGTCATGAGCAGTTCTTC. This sequence encodes CASSLGAGRGHEQFF.

This clonotype has just a few counts. Just one base apart from a much larger clone, this may be a read error. V is TRBV7-9 and J is TRBJ2-1, with unresolved D. This CDR3 spans 16 amino acids. CDR1 SEHNR and CDR2 FQNEAQ come from the germline V gene (reference sequence). CDR3 residues: CASSPMLSETYDEQFF. The CDR3, as DNA: TGTGCCAGCAGCCCAATGTTGTCTGAAACCTACGATGAGCAGTTCTTC.

This clonotype has at least ten counts. The genes are TRBV28 and TRBJ1-4; 8 bases agree with TRBD1. This CDR3 has 14 residues. The trim removed 4 bases at V and 8 bases at J, leaving 6 bases unmatched. Germline V gene sequence: CDR1 MDHEN, CDR2 SYDVKM. CDR3 nucleotides: TGTGCCAGCAGTTCGACAGGGGTCCGCGAAAAACTGTTTTTT. It specifies CASSSTGVREKLFF. Full variable domain (outside the CDR3, taken from reference TRBV28 and TRBJ1-4): DVKVTQSSRYLVKRTGEKVFLECVQDMDHENMFWYRQDPGLGLRLIYFSYDVKMKEKGDIPEGYSVSREKKERFSLILESASTNQTSMYLCASSSTGVREKLFFGSGTQLSVL.

There are many counts of this clonotype. The chain recombines TRBV28 with TRBJ2-1; the match to TRBD2 covers 8 bases. The CDR3 covers 15 residues. Per germline, CDR1 MDHEN and CDR2 SYDVKM. V dropped 4 bases and J dropped 0; count of bases not matched to a gene: 2. The CDR3 sequence is CASSSLAGSYNEQFF. The CDR3 coding sequence is TGTGCCAGCAGTTCTCTAGCGGGCTCCTACAATGAGCAGTTCTTC. The whole variable domain, filled in from reference TRBV28 and TRBJ2-1, reads DVKVTQSSRYLVKRTGEKVFLECVQDMDHENMFWYRQDPGLGLRLIYFSYDVKMKEKGDIPEGYSVSREKKERFSLILESASTNQTSMYLCASSSLAGSYNEQFFGPGTRLTVL.

At least ten counts were recorded for this clonotype. V usage is TRBV20-1 and J usage is TRBJ2-5; no clear D gene. Trimming took off 1 base at V and 1 base at J, with 7 bases between the two ends. The CDR3 covers 13 residues. Germline V gene data show CDR1 as DFQATT and CDR2 as SNEGSKA (reference sequence). Here the CDR3 reads CSARGSTQETQYF. The CDR3 DNA follows: TGCAGTGCTAGAGGTAGTACCCAAGAGACCCAGTACTTC.

Many counts were recorded for this clonotype. The chain uses TRBV18 and TRBJ2-1; D may be TRBD1 or TRBD2 (5 bases each). With 2 bases removed from V and 6 bases from J, the gap between germline ends came to 11 bases. There are 14 residues in the CDR3. Germline CDR1 reads KGHSH; CDR2 reads LQKENI. The DNA of the CDR3 is TGTGCCAGCTCACCATCGAGGGGAATCAATGAGCAGTTCTTC. Its protein product is CASSPSRGINEQFF.